One sample yielded the 7 T cell receptor beta chains listed below, sequenced in a study of blood T cell repertoires in COVID-19. Clones were sequenced by immunoSEQ multiplex PCR, and TCRdb holds only the in-frame ones, with some missing. Of some 130,000 clones in the sample, more than 70% were seen once. Sequencing was performed on peripheral blood. The source is a human donor in a cohort sampled during active COVID-19.

The chain uses TRBV11-3 and TRBJ2-7; TRBD2 is a possible D gene (5 bases). This CDR3 contains 12 residues. Germline values: CDR1 SGHNT, CDR2 YENEEA. The V and J ends lost 8 bases and 6 bases respectively, with 14 bases between them. The CDR3 region is CASSYRRGEQYV. Here the CDR3 DNA reads TGTGCCAGCTCTTATCGTCGGGGCGAGCAGTACGTC.

This clone was found a few times. V and J are TRBV19 and TRBJ1-1, with 10 nucleotides matching TRBD1. With 2 bases clipped from V and 3 bases from J, the junction kept 3 bases outside the gene matches. Germline V gene sequence: CDR1 LNHDA, CDR2 SQIVND (reference sequence). The CDR3 loop spans 15 amino acids. CDR3 residues: CASSIRGTGDTEAFF. Written as DNA, the CDR3 is TGTGCCAGTAGTATAAGAGGGACAGGGGACACTGAAGCTTTCTTT.

On this clone: Mismatch with germline at one junction end may stem from a read error. Other DNA sequences in this specimen translate into the identical CDR3. V and J are TRBV4-3 and TRBJ2-3, with D possibly being TRBD2 (5 bases). Germline assignment: CDR1 LGHNA and CDR2 YSLEER. There are 13 residues in the CDR3. The CDR3 here is CASSQEYSAGQYF. The CDR3 bases are TGCGCCAGCAGTCAAGAGTACTCTGCGGGGCAGTATTTT.

The chain couples TRBV6-5 to TRBJ1-1, with TRBD1 matching over 7 bases. The germline gives CDR1 MNHEY, CDR2 SVGAGI. The CDR3 loop spans 14 amino acids. J gave up 1 base and V 5 bases, and 4 bases lay outside the gene matches. The CDR3 region is CASSLGTANTEAFF. The CDR3 DNA reads TGTGCCAGCAGTCTCGGGACAGCGAACACTGAAGCTTTCTTT.

J is TRBJ1-3 and V is TRBV9; TRBD1 might be the D (6 bases). This CDR3 spans 16 amino acids. Germline V gives CDR1 SGDLS, CDR2 YYNGEE. V was clipped by 4 bases and J by 0 bases, with 14 bases between them. The CDR3 nucleotides read TGTGCCAGCAGCTCAGACCCCAGGGGCTCTGGAAACACCATATATTTT. Its translation is CASSSDPRGSGNTIYF. The whole variable domain, remainder taken from reference TRBV9 and TRBJ1-3, is DSGVTQTPKHLITATGQRVTLRCSPRSGDLSVYWYQQSLDQGLQFLIQYYNGEERAKGNILERFSAQQFPDLHSELNLSSLELGDSALYFCASSSDPRGSGNTIYFGEGSWLTVV.

The chain recombines TRBV6-2 or TRBV6-3 with TRBJ1-1, with 7 bases that match TRBD1. With 4 bases clipped from V and 4 bases from J, the junction kept 6 bases outside the gene matches. Looked up from germline, CDR1 is MNHEY and CDR2 is SVGEGT. This CDR3 region has 14 residues. CDR3: CASSWSDRATEAFF. As DNA, the CDR3 is TGTGCCAGCAGTTGGTCCGACAGGGCCACTGAAGCTTTCTTT.

Many counts were recorded for this clone. The chain recombines TRBV12-3 or TRBV12-4 with TRBJ1-2, with D tentatively TRBD1 (5 bases). The ends were cut back, 3 bases at V and 8 bases at J, with 10 bases in the middle. This CDR3 is 12 amino acids long. The CDR3 reads CASSFPGKGYTF. The CDR3, as DNA: TGTGCCAGCAGTTTTCCAGGGAAAGGCTACACCTTC.